One TCR beta chain is described in this entry. The antigen remains undetermined. Germline values: CDR1 SGHNT, CDR2 YYREEE (reference sequence). Deletions cut 0 bases from V and 4 bases from J, with 5 bases between. The length of the CDR3 is 13 residues. These data are taken from a study of shared clonotypes between healthy human individuals. General study points: Generation of non-shared clonotypes was less probable than generation of clonotypes shared by all four donors. Sorted-subset sequencing, rarefaction showed, was incomplete despite large depth.

CD4+ cells underwent separation, giving CD45RA+ naive and CD45RA-negative memory subsets. Generated by immunoSEQ multiplex PCR, the TCRdb table keeps only in-frame clones and is missing some. The table includes about 1.1 million clones, about 72% detected once. The chain employs TRBV5-4 and TRBJ1-5; D call uncertain. This receptor was obtained from a man younger than 30 in good health. Some clones in this sample may be carry-over from other donors' samples. The source material was memory CD4+ T cells from PBMCs. As to subset: CD45RA-negative fraction. In DNA, the CDR3 is TGTGCCAGCAGCTTGGGAGAGAATCAGCCCCAGCATTTT. Protein product: CASSLGENQPQHF.